These 30 T cell receptor beta chains were sequenced from one sample in a study of shared clonotypes between healthy human individuals. Profiled with immunoSEQ multiplex PCR; TCRdb holds only in-frame clones, not every one. The sample shows about 2.4 million clones, 90% to 95% of them seen only once. The sequenced material came from naive CD4+ T cells from PBMCs. The subset denotes: CD45RA+ positively selected. These receptors came from a man younger than 35 in good health. Some clones in this sample may be carry-over from other donors' samples.

The chain uses TRBV29-1 and TRBJ2-7, with 7 positions matching TRBD2. This CDR3 has 10 residues. Germline V gives CDR1 SQVTM, CDR2 ANQGSEA. J was trimmed by 6 bases and V by 6 bases; bases with no gene match: 2. Written as DNA, the CDR3 is TGCAGCGTGGGGGGGAGCGAGCAGTACTTC. It codes for CSVGGSEQYF.

The chain carries TRBV28 and TRBJ2-2, with 7 bases lining up with TRBD1. The V gene end was trimmed by 7 bases and the J gene end by 6 bases; junction bases not matched to a gene: 14. CDR1 and CDR2 from the germline V gene are MDHEN and SYDVKM. The CDR3 consists of 16 residues. The CDR3 is CASISKGAGYAGELFF. In DNA form, the CDR3 reads TGTGCCAGCATCTCCAAGGGGGCAGGGTACGCCGGGGAGCTGTTTTTT.

This chain joins TRBV14 and TRBJ2-5; D not resolved. Trimming shortened V by 0 bases and J by 0 bases, and 14 bases separated the two germline ends. CDR1 SGHDN and CDR2 FVKESK come from the germline V gene. This CDR3 has 17 amino acids. CDR3 region: CASSQDLGLGYQETQYF. The CDR3 DNA reads as TGTGCCAGCAGCCAAGATCTCGGATTGGGGTACCAAGAGACCCAGTACTTC.

CDR3 sequence reads: CAISETLRGGEQFF. The CDR3 DNA reads TGTGCCATCAGTGAAACCTTGAGGGGCGGTGAGCAGTTCTTC. The chain employs TRBV10-3 and TRBJ2-1; D is perhaps TRBD1 or TRBD2 (5 bases each). Deletions cut 3 bases from V and 9 bases from J, with 15 bases between. Germline lookup yields CDR1 ENHRY and CDR2 SYGVKD. This CDR3 has 14 residues.

This clone came up once. The chain recombines TRBV28 with TRBJ1-3, with D unresolved. The V gene lost 6 bases and the J gene lost 0 bases, with 33 bases spanning the gap. CDR1 and CDR2 from the germline V gene are MDHEN and SYDVKM. CDR3 length: 22 residues. The CDR3 DNA reads TGTGCCAGCAGCACCATCCATCCCCCCACTCTTATTTTGCGCTACTCTGGAAACACCATATATTTT. This sequence encodes CASSTIHPPTLILRYSGNTIYF.

As for this clone: The same CDR3 also results from other DNA sequences found in this sample. The V and J genes are TRBV5-1 and TRBJ2-3, with 7 bases aligning to TRBD1. V was clipped by 4 bases and J by 2 bases; unmatched bases: 4. Germline CDR1 reads SGHRS; CDR2 reads YFSETQ. The CDR3 is made up of 14 amino acids. Here the CDR3 reads CASSPGQATDTQYF. The CDR3 DNA reads TGCGCCAGCAGCCCTGGACAGGCCACAGATACGCAGTATTTT.

The CDR3 nucleotides are TGTGCCAGCAGTTTATGGGATGGCTACACCTTC. Its translation: CASSLWDGYTF. The gene calls are TRBV6-1 and TRBJ1-2; unclear D gene. The V gene's germline CDR1 is MNHNS and CDR2 SASEGT. CDR3 length: 11 amino acids. The V and J ends lost 5 bases and 6 bases respectively, with 7 bases between them.

V usage is TRBV7-9 and J usage is TRBJ1-3; D unresolved. CDR3 length equals 13 residues. V lost 8 bases, J lost 1 base, and 9 bases lay in between. From germline, CDR1 is SEHNR and CDR2 FQNEAQ (reference sequence). CDR3 bases: TGTGCCAGCGTTCGTGAGTCTGGAAACACCATATATTTT. Translating gives CASVRESGNTIYF.

This chain joins TRBV25-1 and TRBJ1-6; TRBD1 agrees at 8 bases. CDR1 and CDR2 from the germline V gene are MGHDK and SYGVNS. The V segment lost 4 bases and the J segment 7 bases; nucleotides outside the gene matches: 6. The CDR3 covers 15 residues. This CDR3 is CASSGSGGYNSPLHF. The DNA of the CDR3 is TGTGCCAGCAGTGGGTCAGGGGGCTACAATTCACCCCTCCACTTT.

This chain connects TRBV2 to TRBJ2-1, with 13 bases aligning to TRBD2. J was trimmed by 10 bases and V by 3 bases; bases with no gene match: 6. The CDR3 totals 15 residues. Germline V CDR1 and CDR2: SNHLY, FYNNEI. The CDR3 reads CASSESGTSGKEQFF. Written as DNA, the CDR3 is TGTGCCAGCAGTGAGTCCGGGACTAGCGGGAAGGAGCAGTTCTTC.

The genes are TRBV13 and TRBJ2-3; D is perhaps TRBD1 or TRBD2 (5 bases each). Germline CDR1 reads PRHDT; CDR2 reads FYEKMQ (reference sequence). Trimming removed 5 bases from V and 9 bases from J, with 21 bases in between. This CDR3 has 15 amino acids. The CDR3 here is CASSTRPTGPQTQYF. DNA of the CDR3: TGTGCCAGCAGCACAAGGCCGACGGGACCCCAGACGCAGTATTTT.

The rearrangement joins TRBV4-2 to TRBJ1-1, with D possibly TRBD1 on 6 matching bases. Germline V gene data show CDR1 as LGHNA and CDR2 as YNFKEQ. Trimming removed 0 bases from V and 0 bases from J, with 11 bases in between. This CDR3 is built from 16 residues. CDR3 DNA sequence: TGTGCCAGCAGCCAAGAAGACAGGAGCATGAACACTGAAGCTTTCTTT. This codes for CASSQEDRSMNTEAFF.

J is TRBJ2-2 and V is TRBV4-2; 9 bases are shared with TRBD1. Trimming cost V 4 bases and J 5 bases; bases outside gene matches: 11. This CDR3 spans 17 amino acids. CDR1 is LGHNA, CDR2 YNFKEQ, per germline. The CDR3 nucleotides read TGTGCCAGCAGCCGAGGGGAGGGACAGGGAAGTACCGGGGAGCTGTTTTTT. Translated: CASSRGEGQGSTGELFF.

The rearrangement joins TRBV28 to TRBJ2-3; no clear D. With 4 bases removed from V and 4 bases from J, the gap between germline ends came to 6 bases. Germline loops: CDR1 MDHEN, CDR2 SYDVKM. The CDR3 has 12 amino acids. CDR3 region: CASSSSSDTQYF. The CDR3 DNA is TGTGCCAGCAGTTCCTCGTCAGATACGCAGTATTTT.

V and J are TRBV7-3 and TRBJ1-2; 8 nucleotides match TRBD1. This CDR3 is built from 14 residues. CDR1 SGHTA and CDR2 FQGTGA come from the germline V gene. The ends lost 4 bases at V and 7 bases at J; junction bases unmatched: 8. The CDR3: CASSSDRVLSGYTF. The CDR3 bases are TGTGCCAGCAGCTCGGACAGGGTACTAAGTGGCTACACCTTC. Variable domain in full (rest from reference TRBV7-3 and TRBJ1-2): GAGVSQTPSNKVTEKGKYVELRCDPISGHTALYWYRQSLGQGPEFLIYFQGTGAADDSGLPNDRFFAVRPEGSVSTLKIQRTERGDSAVYLCASSSDRVLSGYTFGSGTRLTVV.

This clone was counted a few times. The CDR3 is CASSLGGDRTEAFF. CDR3 coding DNA: TGTGCCAGCAGCCTCGGTGGGGACCGCACTGAAGCTTTCTTT. The V and J genes are TRBV7-9 and TRBJ1-1, with TRBD1 as a possible D gene (5 bases). V lost 5 bases, J lost 4 bases, and 14 bases lay in between. Per germline, CDR1 SEHNR and CDR2 FQNEAQ (reference sequence). The CDR3 covers 14 residues.

The chain carries TRBV5-1 and TRBJ2-7; D is ambiguous. V was clipped by 1 base and J by 2 bases, with 19 bases between them. CDR1 is SGHRS and CDR2 is YFSETQ in the germline V gene. The CDR3 has 17 amino acids. The CDR3 region has the DNA TGCGCCAGCAGCTTGTCTCCGGTTGGGCTACCTCCCTACGAGCAGTACTTC. Protein sequence: CASSLSPVGLPPYEQYF.

The CDR3 here is CASSSRTGGNEKLFF. The CDR3 DNA follows: TGTGCCAGCAGTTCCAGGACAGGGGGTAATGAAAAACTGTTTTTT. This rearrangement joins TRBV28 to TRBJ1-4; TRBD1 matches at 10 bases. Per germline, CDR1 MDHEN and CDR2 SYDVKM. After removal of 4 bases from V and 4 bases from J, the junction contained 3 bases not matched to a gene. The CDR3 has 15 residues.

The chain is built from TRBV28 and TRBJ2-3, with D tentatively TRBD1 or TRBD2 (5 bases each). This CDR3 has 13 amino acids. V shed 6 bases and J shed 4 bases, with 11 bases lying between them. CDR1 is MDHEN, CDR2 SYDVKM, per germline. The CDR3 reads CASSLGAPDTQYF. DNA of the CDR3: TGTGCCAGCAGCCTCGGGGCTCCAGATACGCAGTATTTT.

The chain uses TRBV27 and TRBJ2-5; 11 bases match TRBD2. The CDR3 runs to 15 residues. Trimming took 6 bases from V and 5 from J; bases not matched to a gene: 8. Germline-derived CDR1 and CDR2 are MNHEY and SMNVEV (reference sequence). The CDR3 region is CASRLSGRARETQYF. The CDR3 bases are TGTGCCAGCAGACTTAGCGGGAGGGCCAGGGAGACCCAGTACTTC.

The chain carries TRBV19 and TRBJ1-2; 7 bases fit TRBD1. CDR3 length equals 15 residues. The V segment lost 3 bases and the J segment 3 bases; nucleotides outside the gene matches: 7. CDR1 LNHDA and CDR2 SQIVND come from the germline V gene (reference sequence). The CDR3 region has the DNA TGTGCCAGTAGTATCGACAGGGAATGGCACTATGGCTACACCTTC. Its protein product is CASSIDREWHYGYTF.

The CDR3 DNA sequence: TGTGCCAGCAGCCGCTGGGGAGGGACCACAGATACGCAGTATTTT. It translates to CASSRWGGTTDTQYF. V is TRBV27 and J is TRBJ2-3, with 7 bases identical to TRBD2. The junction had 8 bases not matched to a gene; V was cut back by 6 bases and J by 2 bases. Germline V gives CDR1 MNHEY, CDR2 SMNVEV (reference sequence). The CDR3 is 15 amino acids.

V usage is TRBV5-6 and J usage is TRBJ1-6; no clear D gene. Trimming took 2 bases from V and 9 from J, leaving 15 bases between them. In germline, CDR1 is SGHDT, CDR2 YYEEEE. This CDR3 comprises 15 residues. CDR3 coding DNA: TGTGCCAGCAGCTTTAACAACGGCATGCGTTCACCCCTCCACTTT. Protein sequence: CASSFNNGMRSPLHF.

Points on this clone: The same CDR3 can be traced to other DNA sequences in this sample. This chain links TRBV29-1 with TRBJ2-1, with 7 bases matching TRBD2. Germline trimming cut 1 base from V and 4 bases from J; bases unmatched to any gene: 10. The CDR3 covers 16 residues. Germline V gene data show CDR1 as SQVTM and CDR2 as ANQGSEA. The CDR3 nucleotides read TGCAGCGTTGAAGTCGGGCTAGCGGCAACTTACAATGAGCAGTTCTTC. Translating it yields CSVEVGLAATYNEQFF.

The V gene is TRBV5-1, the J gene TRBJ1-4; TRBD1 matches 7 bases. The CDR3 runs to 16 residues. V was pared by 3 bases and J by 7 bases, with 12 bases of the junction left unmatched. CDR1 and CDR2 from the germline V gene are SGHRS and YFSETQ. This chain's CDR3 is CASSSLGQQGGEKLFF. CDR3 in DNA: TGCGCCAGCAGCTCGCTGGGACAGCAAGGGGGTGAAAAACTGTTTTTT.

The CDR3, as DNA: TGTGCCTGGAGAGGTCTCCTCTACAATGAGCAGTTCTTC. Protein: CAWRGLLYNEQFF. The chain recombines TRBV30 with TRBJ2-1; D is uncertain. In germline, CDR1 is GTSNPN, CDR2 SVGIG (reference sequence). Between the trimmed V and J ends, which lost 3 bases and 3 bases, there was a span of 9 bases. The CDR3 is 13 residues long.

The chain carries TRBV5-1 and TRBJ2-3; a possible D gene is TRBD1 (5 bases). The CDR3 is 14 residues long. CDR1 and CDR2 from the germline V gene are SGHRS and YFSETQ. Trimming took off 1 base at V and 4 bases at J, with 10 bases between the two ends. The CDR3 nucleotides read TGCGCCAGCAGCTTGACAGGAGTACCAGATACGCAGTATTTT. Its translation is CASSLTGVPDTQYF.

This rearrangement joins TRBV5-1 to TRBJ2-6; D is unresolved. This CDR3 is built from 15 residues. The ends were cut back, 4 bases at V and 6 bases at J, with 14 bases in the middle. Germline CDR1 is SGHRS and CDR2 is YFSETQ. The CDR3 DNA reads as TGCGCCAGCAGCCCCGGACCGGAAGTGGCCAACGTCCTGACTTTC. This gives the protein CASSPGPEVANVLTF.

The chain links TRBV28 to TRBJ1-3; 8 nucleotides align to TRBD1. V shed 6 bases and J 2 bases; nucleotides not matched to a gene: 12. Germline CDR1 MDHEN, CDR2 SYDVKM. The CDR3 loop spans 17 amino acids. The CDR3 is CASSRQGPLGPGNTIYF. In DNA, the CDR3 is TGTGCCAGCAGCCGACAGGGGCCCTTGGGCCCTGGAAACACCATATATTTT. Looking up the rest from reference TRBV28 and TRBJ1-3 gives the full variable domain: DVKVTQSSRYLVKRTGEKVFLECVQDMDHENMFWYRQDPGLGLRLIYFSYDVKMKEKGDIPEGYSVSREKKERFSLILESASTNQTSMYLCASSRQGPLGPGNTIYFGEGSWLTVV.

Points on this clone: Other DNA sequences in this specimen translate into the identical CDR3. The chain recombines TRBV28 with TRBJ1-4, with 7 bases matching TRBD1. The CDR3 is 13 amino acids. The V gene end was trimmed by 4 bases and the J gene end by 5 bases; junction bases not matched to a gene: 1. The germline V gene encodes CDR1 MDHEN and CDR2 SYDVKM. CDR3 protein: CASSSGQNEKLFF. DNA for the CDR3: TGTGCCAGCAGTTCGGGACAGAATGAAAAACTGTTTTTT.